The entry below describes one T cell receptor (beta chain). Its specificity is unknown. The V gene lost 2 bases and the J gene lost 2 bases, with 13 bases spanning the gap. Germline V gene sequence: CDR1 SGHKS, CDR2 YYEKEE (reference sequence). The length of the CDR3 is 15 residues. The sample is drawn from a study of shared clonotypes between healthy human individuals. Points from the study as a whole: Relative to their counterparts shared across all four donors, non-shared clonotypes exhibited diminished generation probabilities.

CD8 cells classed as naive were CD45RO-negative and positively selected for CCR7, excluding terminally differentiated effector memory CD45RA+ cells. Method: immunoSEQ multiplex PCR; TCRdb's copy keeps in-frame clones and lacks some. The table lists around 2,000,000 clones, about 93% of them singletons. This sequence was found in a man aged 18 to 35 in good health. Some clones in this sample may be carry-over from other donors' samples. Material for sequencing was naive CD8+ T cells from PBMCs. The rearrangement links TRBV5-5 to TRBJ2-5; perhaps D is TRBD1 or TRBD2 (6 bases each). CDR3 bases: TGTGCCAGCAGCTTACCGGGGGCGGGGCAAGAGACCCAGTACTTC. Amino acids: CASSLPGAGQETQYF.